These 27 T cell receptor beta chains were all obtained from the same sample, sequenced in a study of CD8 T cells in Susac syndrome. The RNA, roughly 0.5 to 1 ug, was put through reverse transcription using random hexamers. TCRdb used MiXCR to reprocess the immunoSEQ multiplex PCR reads, holding one entry per CDR3 protein. This sample has fewer than 90,000 distinct CDR3 sequences, with over 85% found just once. The sequencing sample was made of CD8+ T cells from PBMCs. These receptor sequences come from a human donor with Susac syndrome.

The chain combines TRBV19 with TRBJ2-5; D is ambiguous. CDR3 length: 13 residues. Germline CDR1 and CDR2: LNHDA and SQIVND (reference sequence). The germline V and J ends were trimmed by 5 bases and 0 bases, with 7 bases remaining between them. CDR3 DNA: TGTGCCAGTAGTTGGCTGTACCAAGAGACCCAGTACTTC. Its protein product is CASSWLYQETQYF. Together with reference TRBV19 and TRBJ2-5, the CDR3 gives the full variable domain: DGGITQSPKYLFRKEGQNVTLSCEQNLNHDAMYWYRQDPGQGLRLIYYSQIVNDFQKGDIAEGYSVSREKKESFPLTVTSAQKNPTAFYLCASSWLYQETQYFGPGTRLLVL.

The chain links TRBV7-9 to TRBJ1-4; no definite D call. Germline assignment: CDR1 SEHNR and CDR2 FQNEAQ (reference sequence). V was clipped by 5 bases and J by 7 bases, with 14 bases between them. The CDR3 covers 14 residues. The CDR3 DNA follows: TGTGCCAGCAGCCCTCACCCAGTAGGTGAAAAACTGTTTTTT. Protein product: CASSPHPVGEKLFF.

This clonotype was observed a single time. The rearrangement links TRBV20-1 to TRBJ2-7; weak D call: TRBD1 (6 bases). This CDR3 region has 13 residues. The V and J ends lost 3 bases and 3 bases respectively, with 12 bases between them. Germline V lookup: CDR1 DFQATT, CDR2 SNEGSKA (reference sequence). The CDR3 sequence: CSARTRGGYEQYF. The CDR3 DNA sequence: TGCAGTGCTAGGACCAGGGGCGGCTACGAGCAGTACTTC.

This rearrangement joins TRBV7-8 to TRBJ2-3, with unresolved D. Trimming left V 1 base short and J 7 bases short, with 18 bases between. Germline values: CDR1 SGHVS, CDR2 FQNEAQ. This CDR3 comprises 16 residues. The CDR3 loop reads CASSLVVGQLWNTQYF. CDR3 sequence (DNA): TGTGCCAGCAGCTTAGTGGTTGGTCAGCTTTGGAATACGCAGTATTTT.

The rearrangement uses TRBV28 and TRBJ2-1, with TRBD2 identical over 7 bases. The CDR3 consists of 16 residues. Germline V gives CDR1 MDHEN, CDR2 SYDVKM. The junction had 9 bases not matched to a gene; V was cut back by 5 bases and J by 2 bases. The CDR3, as DNA: TGTGCCAGCAGTCTTTCTAGCGGACGAACCTACAATGAGCAGTTCTTC. Its translation is CASSLSSGRTYNEQFF.

The chain carries TRBV15 and TRBJ2-1, with 12 bases identical to TRBD2. J gave up 5 bases and V 6 bases, and 5 bases lay outside the gene matches. Germline V gene lookup returns CDR1 LNHNV and CDR2 YYDKDF (reference sequence). The CDR3 sequence is 15 residues long. This CDR3 is CATRTGLAGHNEQFF. The CDR3 region has the DNA TGTGCCACCAGGACCGGACTAGCGGGGCACAATGAGCAGTTCTTC.

In nucleotides, the CDR3 is TGCAGTGCGGACCCTAGCGGGGGAAACTCCTACGAGCAGTACTTC. Translated: CSADPSGGNSYEQYF. The V gene is TRBV20-1, the J gene TRBJ2-7; 10 bases match TRBD2. CDR1 and CDR2 from the germline V gene are DFQATT and SNEGSKA (reference sequence). The CDR3 has 15 amino acids. Trimming took 6 bases from V and 0 from J; bases not matched to a gene: 8.

The gene calls are TRBV3-1 and TRBJ2-3, with 12 bases fitting TRBD2. In germline, CDR1 is LGHDT, CDR2 YNNKEL (reference sequence). V trimming: 1 base; J trimming: 5 bases; junction bases outside the gene matches: 4. The CDR3 is 16 residues long. Here the CDR3 DNA reads TGTGCCAGCAGCCAAGGACTAGCGGGGGCGATAGATACGCAGTATTTT. Protein: CASSQGLAGAIDTQYF.

This chain's CDR3 is CSVEVERTSGYNEQFF. CDR3 DNA sequence: TGCAGCGTTGAAGTAGAACGGACTAGCGGATACAATGAGCAGTTCTTC. The rearrangement joins TRBV29-1 to TRBJ2-1; 10 positions match TRBD2. From germline, CDR1 is SQVTM and CDR2 ANQGSEA. V lost 1 base to trimming and J lost 4 bases; unmatched junction nucleotides: 7. The CDR3 covers 16 residues.

The chain couples TRBV7-9 to TRBJ2-1; D is ambiguous. In germline, CDR1 is SEHNR, CDR2 FQNEAQ (reference sequence). Trimming removed 5 bases from V and 10 bases from J, with 12 bases in between. The CDR3 has 12 residues. The CDR3 coding sequence is TGTGCCAGCAGCCTGACAATGTTGGAGCAGTTCTTC. Protein: CASSLTMLEQFF. The full variable domain, rest sourced from reference TRBV7-9 and TRBJ2-1, is DTGVSQNPRHKITKRGQNVTFRCDPISEHNRLYWYRQTLGQGPEFLTYFQNEAQLEKSRLLSDRFSAERPKGSFSTLEIQRTEQGDSAMYLCASSLTMLEQFFGPGTRLTVL.

The V call is TRBV7-9, the J call TRBJ2-1, with 9 nucleotides matching TRBD2. This CDR3 region has 15 residues. Trimming took 5 bases from V and 5 from J; bases not matched to a gene: 7. Germline loops: CDR1 SEHNR, CDR2 FQNEAQ (reference sequence). CDR3 protein: CASSRLAVGDNEQFF. CDR3 in DNA: TGTGCCAGCAGCAGACTAGCGGTGGGGGACAATGAGCAGTTCTTC.

The V and J genes are TRBV7-8 and TRBJ2-3; tentative D call: TRBD2 (7 bases). There are 16 residues in the CDR3. Germline values: CDR1 SGHVS, CDR2 FQNEAQ. The ends were cut back, 4 bases at V and 0 bases at J, with 14 bases in the middle. In DNA, the CDR3 is TGTGCCAGCAGCTACCGGGGAGGGGGAAGCACAGATACGCAGTATTTT. Translating it yields CASSYRGGGSTDTQYF.

The chain combines TRBV27 with TRBJ2-7; TRBD1 might be the D (6 bases). Per germline, CDR1 MNHEY and CDR2 SMNVEV (reference sequence). The CDR3 spans 15 residues. Trimming took off 10 bases at V and 2 bases at J, with 21 bases between the two ends. CDR3 nucleotide sequence: TGTGCCACCTCACTTCTACGGGACAATACCTACGAGCAGTACTTC. This translates into CATSLLRDNTYEQYF.

The J gene is TRBJ2-2, the V gene TRBV27; the D gene is possibly TRBD1 (6 bases). Germline values: CDR1 MNHEY, CDR2 SMNVEV (reference sequence). This CDR3 contains 15 residues. V was pared by 4 bases and J by 5 bases, with 14 bases between. CDR3 sequence reads: CASSWGRGSTGELFF. The CDR3 DNA is TGTGCCAGCAGTTGGGGCAGGGGCTCAACCGGGGAGCTGTTTTTT.

The table lists this clonotype with a count of one. The chain combines TRBV12-3 or TRBV12-4 with TRBJ1-6; D gene uncertain. Trimming stripped 1 base from V and 1 base from J, with 17 bases between. The CDR3 consists of 19 residues. In DNA, the CDR3 is TGTGCCAGCAGTTTAGTCCCCATAGGGATTGCGTCCTATAATTCACCCCTCCACTTT. As protein: CASSLVPIGIASYNSPLHF.

The chain has TRBV19 and TRBJ2-7, with TRBD1 as a possible D gene (5 bases). V gave up 3 bases and J gave up 6 bases, with 12 bases separating them. CDR3 length: 13 residues. The germline V gene encodes CDR1 LNHDA and CDR2 SQIVND (reference sequence). CDR3 in DNA: TGTGCCAGTAGTATTGCCACAGGTCGCGAGCAGTACTTC. Its protein product is CASSIATGREQYF.

In the case of this clonotype: Its ends do not fully match the called genes, so a read error is possible. This chain connects TRBV6-1 to TRBJ2-3, with TRBD1 matching over 8 bases. CDR1 MNHNS and CDR2 SASEGT come from the germline V gene. The CDR3 contains 10 residues. This CDR3 reads CASRMQGAFF. The CDR3 DNA sequence: TGTGCCAGCAGAATGCAGGGGGCTTTTTTT.

The rearrangement links TRBV11-2 to TRBJ2-5; D perhaps matches TRBD2 (6 bases). CDR3 length: 13 amino acids. V was shortened by 5 bases and J by 0 bases, with 7 bases between the two germline ends. CDR1 SGHAT and CDR2 FQNNGV come from the germline V gene. CDR3 sequence reads: CASSPGDQETQYF. Here the CDR3 DNA reads TGTGCCAGCAGCCCGGGGGACCAAGAGACCCAGTACTTC.

The chain uses TRBV5-4 and TRBJ2-5, with 12 bases aligning to TRBD2. The CDR3 consists of 15 residues. The ends lost 4 bases at V and 5 bases at J; junction bases unmatched: 6. CDR1 is SGHNT, CDR2 YYREEE, per germline (reference sequence). The CDR3 DNA sequence: TGTGCCAGCAGCGCCCGGACTAGCGGGATGGAGACCCAGTACTTC. This sequence encodes CASSARTSGMETQYF. The full variable domain, its missing parts supplied by reference TRBV5-4 and TRBJ2-5, is ETGVTQSPTHLIKTRGQQVTLRCSSQSGHNTVSWYQQALGQGPQFIFQYYREEENGRGNFPPRFSGLQFPNYSSELNVNALELDDSALYLCASSARTSGMETQYFGPGTRLLVL.

The J gene is TRBJ2-7, the V gene TRBV14; a possible D gene is TRBD2 (6 bases). The CDR3 is 13 residues long. The germline V gene has CDR1 SGHDN and CDR2 FVKESK. V was shortened by 0 bases and J by 7 bases, with 10 bases between the two germline ends. CDR3 amino acids: CASSQDWAGEQYF. The CDR3 region has the DNA TGTGCCAGCAGCCAAGATTGGGCGGGGGAGCAGTACTTC.

This sequence joins TRBV25-1 and TRBJ2-1, with 13 bases matching TRBD2. Looked up from germline, CDR1 is MGHDK and CDR2 is SYGVNS. The CDR3 covers 14 residues. Trimming cost V 9 bases and J 7 bases; bases outside gene matches: 6. Written as DNA, the CDR3 is TGTGCCAGTGGACTAGCGGGAGATGGGAATGAGCAGTTCTTC. Translating gives CASGLAGDGNEQFF.

The chain is built from TRBV4-2 and TRBJ2-1; D possibly uses TRBD1 or TRBD2 (5 bases each). The CDR3 is 15 residues long. Germline V gene lookup returns CDR1 LGHNA and CDR2 YNFKEQ. The V end lost 4 bases, the J end lost 3 bases, and 13 bases lay between the germline ends. DNA of the CDR3: TGTGCCAGCAGCCTGACGTGGGACGGCTACAATGAGCAGTTCTTC. Protein sequence: CASSLTWDGYNEQFF.

The chain is built from TRBV7-9 and TRBJ1-3; D might be TRBD1 (5 bases). CDR3 length: 15 amino acids. V was clipped by 8 bases and J by 0 bases, with 14 bases between them. CDR1 is SEHNR and CDR2 is FQNEAQ in the germline V gene (reference sequence). The DNA of the CDR3 is TGTGCCAGCTTGGGACGGGCCAGCTCTGGAAACACCATATATTTT. This encodes CASLGRASSGNTIYF.

The V and J genes are TRBV7-2 and TRBJ2-7; tentative D call: TRBD2 (6 bases). The germline V gene encodes CDR1 SGHTA and CDR2 FQGNSA. The CDR3 runs to 14 residues. V was cut by 3 bases and J by 3 bases, with 12 bases left in between. The CDR3 is CASSFARRDYEQYF. In DNA form, the CDR3 reads TGTGCCAGCAGCTTCGCAAGGAGGGACTACGAGCAGTACTTC.

The J gene is TRBJ2-7, the V gene TRBV15; a possible D gene is TRBD2 (6 bases). Trimming removed 0 bases at V and 6 bases at J, with 9 bases between. Germline assignment: CDR1 LNHNV and CDR2 YYDKDF (reference sequence). The CDR3 totals 13 residues. The CDR3 region has the DNA TGTGCCACCAGCAGAGATATGGGGGGCGAGCAGTACTTC. Amino acid sequence: CATSRDMGGEQYF.

The chain employs TRBV4-2 and TRBJ2-2; TRBD1 matches at 8 bases. J gave up 3 bases and V 4 bases, and 13 bases lay outside the gene matches. Germline assignment: CDR1 LGHNA and CDR2 YNFKEQ. The CDR3 has 18 residues. The CDR3 DNA reads TGTGCCAGCAGCCTAACGGGACAGGCCAGACAGTACACCGGGGAGCTGTTTTTT. Amino acid sequence: CASSLTGQARQYTGELFF.

This clonotype has only one observation. The chain links TRBV4-1 to TRBJ1-3; D gene ambiguous. The CDR3 has 13 amino acids. The V gene lost 4 bases and the J gene lost 2 bases, with 6 bases spanning the gap. From germline, CDR1 is MGHRA and CDR2 YSYEKL. The CDR3 coding sequence is TGCGCCAGCAGCCCCGATCCTGGAAACACCATATATTTT. Its protein is CASSPDPGNTIYF.